One and the same sample provided the 29 T cell receptor beta chains below, sequenced in a study of blood T cell repertoires in COVID-19. This table comes from immunoSEQ multiplex PCR, and its TCRdb copy is limited to in-frame clones, with some not included. This sample has about 240,000 clones, with around four fifths found just once. The sample comprised PBMCs or T cells enriched from blood (not recorded which). The receptor set was obtained from a woman in her thirties or forties who had been exposed to COVID-19.

A remark on this clone: The junction does not match germline at one end; this may be a read error. This sequence joins TRBV7-7 and TRBJ2-1; 12 bases are a match to TRBD2. In germline, CDR1 is SSHAT, CDR2 FNYEAQ (reference sequence). CDR3 length equals 16 residues. Here the CDR3 DNA reads TGTGCTAGCAGCCCGACTAGCGGGGGACAGACGGGTGAGCAGTTCTTC. Translation gives CASSPTSGGQTGEQFF.

V usage is TRBV14 and J usage is TRBJ2-1; possible D gene TRBD2, 5 bases. CDR1 and CDR2 from the germline V gene are SGHDN and FVKESK. CDR3 length: 14 amino acids. V lost 1 base, J lost 7 bases, and 11 bases lay in between. The CDR3 is CASSQVSSMNEQFF. The CDR3 coding sequence is TGTGCCAGCAGCCAAGTATCTAGCATGAATGAGCAGTTCTTC.

This clone was seen a few times. V gene TRBV5-8 combines with J gene TRBJ2-1; 7 bases map to TRBD1. V lost 4 bases and J lost 6; bases outside the gene matches: 10. Germline loops: CDR1 SGHTS, CDR2 YDEGEE. This CDR3 is 15 amino acids long. CDR3 bases: TGTGCCAGCAGCCCGGGACAGACCATATTCAATGAGCAGTTCTTC. As protein: CASSPGQTIFNEQFF.

The J gene is TRBJ2-1, the V gene TRBV3-1 (or the pseudogene TRBV3-2), with D perhaps TRBD2 (6 bases). The V and J ends lost 1 base and 0 bases respectively, with 10 bases between them. The CDR3 has 16 residues. Looked up from germline, CDR1 is LGHDT and CDR2 is YNNKEL (reference sequence). CDR3 DNA sequence: TGTGCCAGCAGCCAAGGGGACTTGATCTCCTACAATGAGCAGTTCTTC. Translating it yields CASSQGDLISYNEQFF.

The chain uses TRBV19 and TRBJ1-3; D gene ambiguous. CDR1 is LNHDA and CDR2 is SQIVND in the germline V gene (reference sequence). V was shortened by 6 bases and J by 4 bases, with 10 bases between the two germline ends. The CDR3 has 13 amino acids. CDR3 sequence reads: CASSPGEGNTIYF. CDR3 nucleotides: TGTGCCAGTAGCCCTGGAGAGGGAAACACCATATATTTT. Complete variable domain (other parts from reference TRBV19 and TRBJ1-3): DGGITQSPKYLFRKEGQNVTLSCEQNLNHDAMYWYRQDPGQGLRLIYYSQIVNDFQKGDIAEGYSVSREKKESFPLTVTSAQKNPTAFYLCASSPGEGNTIYFGEGSWLTVV.

The J gene is TRBJ2-7, the V gene TRBV2; TRBD1 agrees at 7 bases. CDR1 and CDR2 from the germline V gene are SNHLY and FYNNEI. The CDR3 has 14 amino acids. The trim removed 5 bases at V and 4 bases at J, leaving 8 bases unmatched. The chain's CDR3 is CASSPVGGDYEQYF. CDR3 DNA: TGTGCCAGCAGTCCCGTAGGGGGCGATTACGAGCAGTACTTC.

In this sample, this clone turned up once. The chain carries TRBV3-1 (or the pseudogene TRBV3-2) and TRBJ1-5; D perhaps matches TRBD1 (6 bases). V shed 4 bases and J shed 4 bases, with 11 bases lying between them. Germline V gene sequence: CDR1 LGHDT, CDR2 YNNKEL (reference sequence). This CDR3 is 14 amino acids long. CDR3 in DNA: TGTGCCAGCAGCCCGACAGGACAGAATCAGCCCCAGCATTTT. It is translated as CASSPTGQNQPQHF.

V usage is TRBV19 and J usage is TRBJ1-2; the match to TRBD1 covers 9 bases. The CDR3 consists of 15 residues. Germline loops: CDR1 LNHDA, CDR2 SQIVND (reference sequence). V dropped 4 bases and J dropped 5; count of bases not matched to a gene: 8. The CDR3 spells CASSTQGAQGYGYTF. CDR3 bases: TGTGCCAGTAGTACACAGGGGGCGCAAGGGTATGGCTACACCTTC. The full variable domain, its missing parts supplied by reference TRBV19 and TRBJ1-2, is DGGITQSPKYLFRKEGQNVTLSCEQNLNHDAMYWYRQDPGQGLRLIYYSQIVNDFQKGDIAEGYSVSREKKESFPLTVTSAQKNPTAFYLCASSTQGAQGYGYTFGSGTRLTVV.

J is TRBJ1-1 and V is TRBV2; 11 nucleotides match TRBD1. The V gene end was trimmed by 4 bases and the J gene end by 1 base; junction bases not matched to a gene: 2. In germline, CDR1 is SNHLY, CDR2 FYNNEI. The CDR3 runs to 15 residues. The CDR3 coding sequence is TGTGCCAGCAGTGGGACAGGGGGCCCGAACACTGAAGCTTTCTTT. It encodes CASSGTGGPNTEAFF.

The chain has TRBV25-1 and TRBJ2-3; D might be TRBD1 (5 bases). The CDR3 covers 11 residues. In germline, CDR1 is MGHDK, CDR2 SYGVNS. V dropped 7 bases and J dropped 8 bases, with 10 bases sitting between them. The CDR3 bases are TGTGCCAGCACACTCCAGGGTACGCAGTATTTT. The encoded protein is CASTLQGTQYF.

V gene TRBV6-5 combines with J gene TRBJ1-2; 7 bases align to TRBD1. CDR3 length: 13 residues. The trim removed 4 bases at V and 4 bases at J, leaving 3 bases unmatched. Germline CDR1 and CDR2: MNHEY and SVGAGI. The CDR3 nucleotides read TGTGCCAGCAGTTTGACAGGGACCTATGGCTACACCTTC. Protein product: CASSLTGTYGYTF.

In regard to this clone: The identical CDR3 is also encoded by other nucleotide sequences in the sample. J is TRBJ2-5 and V is TRBV7-3, with D unresolved. The length of the CDR3 is 14 residues. Germline CDR1 reads SGHTA; CDR2 reads FQGTGA. Trimming removed 5 bases at V and 1 base at J, with 11 bases between. The CDR3 sequence: CASSGSGGQETQYF. Here the CDR3 DNA reads TGTGCCAGCAGCGGGTCCGGCGGCCAAGAGACCCAGTACTTC.

The chain combines TRBV5-1 with TRBJ1-3, with TRBD1 matching 8 bases. From germline, CDR1 is SGHRS and CDR2 YFSETQ. The CDR3 loop spans 14 amino acids. Unmatched junction bases numbered 0, after V lost 0 bases and J lost 4 bases. This CDR3 is CASSLGQGGNTIYF. The DNA for the CDR3 is TGCGCCAGCAGCTTGGGACAGGGGGGAAACACCATATATTTT.

The chain joins TRBV10-3 to TRBJ2-5; 7 nucleotides agree with TRBD1. The trim removed 7 bases at V and 0 bases at J, leaving 2 bases unmatched. The CDR3 is 13 residues long. In germline, CDR1 is ENHRY, CDR2 SYGVKD. The CDR3 bases are TGTGCCATCACTGGGACAGACCAAGAGACCCAGTACTTC. Translated, it gives CAITGTDQETQYF.

V is TRBV20-1 and J is TRBJ1-2; no definite D call. The CDR3 is made up of 11 amino acids. The V gene lost 5 bases and the J gene lost 6 bases, with 10 bases spanning the gap. CDR1 is DFQATT, CDR2 SNEGSKA, per germline (reference sequence). The DNA of the CDR3 is TGCAGTGCTTATTATTTAGATGGCTACACCTTC. This encodes CSAYYLDGYTF.

V gene TRBV5-1 combines with J gene TRBJ2-2, with D possibly matching TRBD1 (6 bases). V lost 0 bases to trimming and J lost 6 bases, with 12 bases between them. Germline V gene sequence: CDR1 SGHRS, CDR2 YFSETQ. CDR3 length: 15 residues. The CDR3 loop reads CASSLGQEIAGELFF. The CDR3 nucleotides are TGCGCCAGCAGCTTGGGACAGGAAATAGCCGGGGAGCTGTTTTTT.

The rearrangement links TRBV10-3 to TRBJ1-1; 7 nucleotides agree with TRBD1. The germline V gene has CDR1 ENHRY and CDR2 SYGVKD. V lost 2 bases, J lost 8 bases, and 2 bases stayed unmatched. This CDR3 is 12 amino acids long. CDR3 DNA: TGTGCCATCAGTGAGGCGACAGGGGAAGCTTTCTTT. It translates to CAISEATGEAFF.

The rearrangement uses TRBV29-1 and TRBJ1-2, with D perhaps matching TRBD1 (6 bases). The V end lost 4 bases, the J end lost 0 bases, and 9 bases lay between the germline ends. Germline V gene data show CDR1 as SQVTM and CDR2 as ANQGSEA. This CDR3 is 13 amino acids long. DNA of the CDR3: TGCAGCGTTGCCAGGGGAACTAACTATGGCTACACCTTC. It yields the protein CSVARGTNYGYTF.

CDR3 sequence reads: CASRKLAGGLTPNEQFF. The CDR3 DNA sequence: TGTGCCAGCAGAAAACTAGCGGGGGGCCTTACCCCCAATGAGCAGTTCTTC. The J gene is TRBJ2-1, the V gene TRBV2; 12 bases line up with TRBD2. The CDR3 spans 17 residues. V gave up 6 bases and J gave up 6 bases; unmatched junction bases: 12. Germline V gene sequence: CDR1 SNHLY, CDR2 FYNNEI.

This rearrangement joins TRBV30 to TRBJ1-1; D might be TRBD1 (6 bases). The CDR3 consists of 10 residues. Trimming removed 8 bases at V and 8 bases at J, with 12 bases between. In germline, CDR1 is GTSNPN, CDR2 SVGIG (reference sequence). This chain's CDR3 is CAVATGEAFF. CDR3 bases: TGTGCCGTCGCTACAGGGGAAGCTTTCTTT.

This chain uses TRBV3-1 (or the pseudogene TRBV3-2) with TRBJ1-2; D remains unclear. This CDR3 contains 14 residues. V was shortened by 5 bases and J by 7 bases, with 17 bases between the two germline ends. Germline lookup yields CDR1 LGHDT and CDR2 YNNKEL (reference sequence). CDR3 nucleotides: TGTGCCAGCAGCTCAAAGCGAGGGAAGGGTGGCTACACCTTC. Protein: CASSSKRGKGGYTF.

The genes are TRBV5-6 and TRBJ1-6; D call uncertain. Trimming left V 6 bases short and J 5 bases short, with 12 bases between. This CDR3 is built from 14 residues. Germline CDR1 SGHDT, CDR2 YYEEEE. The CDR3 here is CASNREGNNSPLHF. Written as DNA, the CDR3 is TGTGCCAGCAACCGGGAGGGAAATAATTCACCCCTCCACTTT. Based on the CDR3 plus reference TRBV5-6 and TRBJ1-6, the full variable domain is DAGVTQSPTHLIKTRGQQVTLRCSPKSGHDTVSWYQQALGQGPQFIFQYYEEEERQRGNFPDRFSGHQFPNYSSELNVNALLLGDSALYLCASNREGNNSPLHFGNGTRLTVT.

V and J are TRBV19 and TRBJ1-1; tentatively, D is TRBD1 (6 bases). Trimming cost V 3 bases and J 4 bases, with 15 bases left between them. Germline CDR1 is LNHDA and CDR2 is SQIVND (reference sequence). This CDR3 region has 15 residues. DNA of the CDR3: TGTGCCAGTAGTATCGGGCCAACAGGGATCACTGAAGCTTTCTTT. Translation gives CASSIGPTGITEAFF.

This clone occurred once. Compared with germline, one end of the junction differs, possibly owing to a read error. The V gene is TRBV7-2, the J gene TRBJ1-4, with D perhaps matching TRBD1 (6 bases). Germline V gene sequence: CDR1 SGHTA, CDR2 FQGNSA. This CDR3 spans 15 amino acids. The CDR3 loop reads CASSLGGEPNEKLFF. The CDR3 region has the DNA TGTGCCAGCAGTTTAGGGGGGGAGCCTAATGAAAAACTGTTTTTT.

The chain carries TRBV7-3 and TRBJ2-2; 10 nucleotides align to TRBD2. CDR3 length equals 16 residues. J was trimmed by 0 bases and V by 5 bases; bases with no gene match: 3. Germline V CDR1 and CDR2: SGHTA, FQGTGA. The CDR3 spells CASSPSGGANTGELFF. Written as DNA, the CDR3 is TGTGCCAGCAGCCCGAGCGGGGGGGCGAACACCGGGGAGCTGTTTTTT.

The rearrangement uses TRBV6-5 and TRBJ1-5; D perhaps matches TRBD1 (6 bases). The CDR3 loop spans 14 amino acids. Per germline, CDR1 MNHEY and CDR2 SVGAGI. The V end lost 7 bases, the J end lost 5 bases, and 15 bases lay between the germline ends. The CDR3 sequence is CASTSSGEYQPQHF. CDR3 nucleotides: TGTGCCAGCACCTCCTCAGGGGAGTATCAGCCCCAGCATTTT.

Comments on this clone: Different DNA sequences within this sample yield the same CDR3. The chain's CDR3 is CASSQDSAGAGYGYTF. The DNA for the CDR3 is TGCGCCAGCAGCCAAGATTCGGCGGGCGCCGGGTATGGCTACACCTTC. This chain uses TRBV4-3 with TRBJ1-2, with D unclear. Germline-derived CDR1 and CDR2 are LGHNA and YSLEER. V lost 0 bases, J lost 5 bases, and 16 bases lay in between. CDR3 length: 16 residues.

Only a few counts were recorded for this clone. This rearrangement joins TRBV10-2 to TRBJ1-6, with D possibly TRBD1 on 6 matching bases. Looked up from germline, CDR1 is WSHSY and CDR2 is SAAADI. CDR3 size: 13 residues. The germline V and J ends were trimmed by 5 bases and 8 bases, with 10 bases remaining between them. The CDR3 nucleotides are TGCGCCAGCAGTCCACAGGGCGATTCACCCCTCCACTTT. This translates into CASSPQGDSPLHF.

The CDR3 reads CASSKGTGLTNTEAFF. CDR3 DNA: TGTGCCAGTAGCAAAGGGACAGGGTTGACGAACACTGAAGCTTTCTTT. The gene calls are TRBV19 and TRBJ1-1, with 9 bases fitting TRBD1. Germline-derived CDR1 and CDR2 are LNHDA and SQIVND (reference sequence). This CDR3 contains 16 residues. Trimming at V came to 6 bases and at J to 1 base, leaving 9 bases not matched to a gene. The complete variable domain, with remaining parts taken from reference TRBV19 and TRBJ1-1, reads DGGITQSPKYLFRKEGQNVTLSCEQNLNHDAMYWYRQDPGQGLRLIYYSQIVNDFQKGDIAEGYSVSREKKESFPLTVTSAQKNPTAFYLCASSKGTGLTNTEAFFGQGTRLTVV.